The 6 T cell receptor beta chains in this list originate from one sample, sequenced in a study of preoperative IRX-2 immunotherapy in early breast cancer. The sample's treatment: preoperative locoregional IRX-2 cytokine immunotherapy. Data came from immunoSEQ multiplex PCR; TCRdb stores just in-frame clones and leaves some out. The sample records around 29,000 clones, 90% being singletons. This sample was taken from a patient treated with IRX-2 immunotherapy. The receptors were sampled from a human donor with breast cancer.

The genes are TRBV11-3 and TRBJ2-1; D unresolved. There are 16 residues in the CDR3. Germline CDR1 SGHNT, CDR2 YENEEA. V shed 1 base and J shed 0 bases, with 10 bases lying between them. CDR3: CASSLGTPGSYNEQFF. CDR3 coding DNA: TGTGCCAGCAGCTTAGGTACCCCCGGCTCCTACAATGAGCAGTTCTTC.

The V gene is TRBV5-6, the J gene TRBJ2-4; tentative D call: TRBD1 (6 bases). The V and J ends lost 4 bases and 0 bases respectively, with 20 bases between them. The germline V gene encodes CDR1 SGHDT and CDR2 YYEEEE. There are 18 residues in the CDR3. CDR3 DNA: TGTGCCAGCAGCCGACAGGCAATTCAAACTCTAGCCAAAAACATTCAGTACTTC. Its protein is CASSRQAIQTLAKNIQYF.

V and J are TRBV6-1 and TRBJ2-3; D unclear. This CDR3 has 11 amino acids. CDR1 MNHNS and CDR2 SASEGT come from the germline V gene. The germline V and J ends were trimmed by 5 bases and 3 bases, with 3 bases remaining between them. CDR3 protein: CASSRTDTQYF. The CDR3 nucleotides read TGTGCCAGCAGTCGGACAGATACGCAGTATTTT.

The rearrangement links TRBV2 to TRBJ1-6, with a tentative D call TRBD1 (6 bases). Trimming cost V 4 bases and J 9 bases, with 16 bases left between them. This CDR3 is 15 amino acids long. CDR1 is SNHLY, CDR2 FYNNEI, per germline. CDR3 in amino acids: CASSVDEGVGSPLHF. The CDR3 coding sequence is TGTGCCAGCAGTGTGGATGAGGGGGTGGGTTCACCCCTCCACTTT.

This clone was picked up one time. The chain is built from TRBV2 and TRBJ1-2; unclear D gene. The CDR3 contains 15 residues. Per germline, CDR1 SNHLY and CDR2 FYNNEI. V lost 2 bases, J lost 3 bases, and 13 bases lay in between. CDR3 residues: CASSESPRAYYGYTF. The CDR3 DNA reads TGTGCCAGCAGTGAATCCCCGAGAGCTTACTATGGCTACACCTTC. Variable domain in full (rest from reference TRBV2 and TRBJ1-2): EPEVTQTPSHQVTQMGQEVILRCVPISNHLYFYWYRQILGQKVEFLVSFYNNEISEKSEIFDDQFSVERPDGSNFTLKIRSTKLEDSAMYFCASSESPRAYYGYTFGSGTRLTVV.

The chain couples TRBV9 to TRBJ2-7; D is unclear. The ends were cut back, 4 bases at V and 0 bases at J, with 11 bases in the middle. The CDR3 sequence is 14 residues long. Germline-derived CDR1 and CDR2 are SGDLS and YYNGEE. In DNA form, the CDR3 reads TGTGCCAGCAGCTTGGACGTGAACTCCTACGAGCAGTACTTC. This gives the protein CASSLDVNSYEQYF.